The text below deals with one T cell receptor beta chain. Antigen specificity is unknown. UMI-labeled TRB cDNA libraries were prepared by 5' RACE. After re-calling the 5' RACE reads, TCRdb lists one entry per CDR3 protein, DNA absent. Recorded for this sample: about 51,000 distinct CDR3 sequences. This sample is drawn from a study of CXCR3-negative and CXCR3-positive naive CD8 T cells. Germline loops: CDR1 LNHDA, CDR2 SQIVND (reference sequence). There are 15 residues in the CDR3. The study's findings and limits: Fresh PBMCs went into most assays, and CXCR3 expression partly declined after cryopreservation. For CXCR3-positive naive cells, TRB CDR3s were more hydrophobic than those of CXCR3-negative naive cells.

This receptor was taken from a human donor in good health. Some clones in this sample may be carry-over from other donors' samples. J is TRBJ2-1 and V is TRBV19; checking the TCRdb D call of TRBD2 is not possible without DNA. The sample consisted of naive CXCR3+ CD8+ T cells from blood. The subset: CD45RO-CCR7+CD27+CD95- naive CD8+ T cells expressing CXCR3 (TNR3+). CDR3 in amino acids: CASNEAGGAYNEQFF.